Sequencing of this TCR beta chain was carried out in a study of T cells after yellow fever vaccination. This clonotype was seen only a few times. Researchers made TCR cDNA using 5'RACE template switching, and this step added a universal primer site and UMIs. TCRdb reanalysed the 5' RACE reads using MiXCR and keeps one entry per CDR3 protein. Here the sample spans hundreds of thousands of distinct CDR3 sequences, about 4% being singletons. Germline lookup yields CDR1 SGHRS and CDR2 YFSETQ. Germline trimming cut 4 bases from V and 3 bases from J; bases unmatched to any gene: 5. CDR3 length equals 15 residues.

The origin of this receptor is a man aged 18 to 35 who received the YFV17D yellow fever vaccine. This chain joins TRBV5-1 and TRBJ2-2; TRBD1 matches at 8 bases. The sequencing used PBMCs, collected 5 days after the yellow fever booster vaccination. CDR3 DNA: TGCGCCAGCAGCAGCCTACAGGGGGACACCGGGGAGCTGTTTTTT. It yields the protein CASSSLQGDTGELFF.